This entry features one T cell receptor (beta chain) sequence. Its antigen is unidentified. The data stem from a study of post-analysis software for immune sequencing data. Across the study: As for disease course, relapsing-remitting, secondary progressive and progressive-relapsing multiple sclerosis were all included. Findings of the study overall: Roughly 5 TRBV segments, TRBV5-6, TRBV5-1 and TRBV20-1 among them, were found more frequent in patients than controls. For normalized Chao1 diversity, multiple sclerosis patients scored significantly lower than controls did.

Unique molecular identifiers tagged the TCR beta cDNA libraries. MiXCR was run by TCRdb on the PCR reads, yielding one entry per CDR3 protein. Among 150,000 to 200,000 distinct CDR3 sequences listed, roughly 31% were seen once. The CDR3 totals 16 residues. CDR1 and CDR2 (germline): SGHRS, YFSETQ. V was clipped by 0 bases and J by 4 bases; unmatched bases: 6. The sequence came from a girl aged 5 to 17 with multiple sclerosis. The V gene is TRBV5-1, the J gene TRBJ2-3; 9 bases map to TRBD2. Input material: blood. CDR3 in DNA: TGCGCCAGCAGCTTGGTAGCTAGCGGGACTGCAGATACGCAGTATTTT. It encodes CASSLVASGTADTQYF. The complete variable domain, with remaining parts taken from reference TRBV5-1 and TRBJ2-3, reads KAGVTQTPRYLIKTRGQQVTLSCSPISGHRSVSWYQQTPGQGLQFLFEYFSETQRNKGNFPGRFSGRQFSNSRSEMNVSTLELGDSALYLCASSLVASGTADTQYFGPGTRLTVL.